Below are 6 T cell receptor beta chains sequenced from a single sample in a study of beta chain features in type 1 diabetes. Every isolated RNA sample was fully reverse transcribed, so sequencing captured expressed TCRB transcripts. Sequenced by immunoSEQ multiplex PCR; TCRdb stores in-frame clones only, minus some. The sample holds roughly 15,000 clones; around 70% are singletons and the top ten take around 0.76%. Their recognized antigens are unknown. Whole-study results and caveats: Shortening that was moderate but significant affected the TCRB CDR3s of Type 1 diabetes patients in all four CD4+ subsets.

What was sequenced was stem cell memory CD4+ T cells from blood. The receptors here all came from a man between 25 and 39 years old with type 1 diabetes.

This clone was picked up a small number of times. The chain couples TRBV5-1 to TRBJ2-3, with 7 positions matching TRBD2. There are 14 residues in the CDR3. Germline CDR1 and CDR2: SGHRS and YFSETQ. V lost 5 bases and J lost 2; bases outside the gene matches: 5. The DNA for the CDR3 is TGCGCCAGCAGTCCCGGGGGGAACACAGATACGCAGTATTTT. Its translation: CASSPGGNTDTQYF.

V and J are TRBV5-1 and TRBJ2-3, with D uncertain. The CDR3 extends over 15 amino acids. V was trimmed by 4 bases and J by 5 bases, leaving 17 bases between them. In germline, CDR1 is SGHRS, CDR2 YFSETQ. The CDR3 DNA reads TGCGCCAGCAGCCTGGACCCCAACTCCGGAGATACGCAGTATTTT. Protein sequence: CASSLDPNSGDTQYF.

The rearrangement uses TRBV4-3 and TRBJ1-2; no clear D. Germline assignment: CDR1 LGHNA and CDR2 YSLEER. This CDR3 comprises 15 residues. The V gene lost 0 bases and the J gene lost 4 bases, with 12 bases spanning the gap. For the CDR3, the DNA is TGCGCCAGCAGCCAAGATGCGGGGTTGTCCTATGGCTACACCTTC. It codes for CASSQDAGLSYGYTF.

J is TRBJ2-5 and V is TRBV6-1, with TRBD1 matching 8 bases. The germline V gene encodes CDR1 MNHNS and CDR2 SASEGT. The CDR3 runs 13 residues. Trimming cost V 11 bases and J 4 bases; bases outside gene matches: 9. DNA for the CDR3: TGTGCCGGAGACAGGGGACAGGCAGAGACCCAGTACTTC. Translated: CAGDRGQAETQYF.

CDR3 loop: CASLGGDKIEKLFF. Written as DNA, the CDR3 is TGCGCCAGTTTGGGGGGGGACAAAATTGAAAAACTGTTTTTT. J is TRBJ1-4 and V is TRBV23-1; D is possibly TRBD1 (6 bases). TRBV23-1 belongs to the ORF category, with a function that is uncertain. This CDR3 comprises 14 residues. Trimming pared 9 bases from V and 7 bases from J, leaving 18 bases between.

J is TRBJ1-4 and V is TRBV5-4; D not resolved. The germline V and J ends were trimmed by 1 base and 8 bases, with 9 bases remaining between them. Per germline, CDR1 SGHNT and CDR2 YYREEE (reference sequence). CDR3 length: 13 amino acids. CDR3 sequence: CASSLKAAEKLFF. The CDR3 DNA sequence: TGTGCCAGCAGCTTGAAGGCGGCGGAAAAACTGTTTTTT.